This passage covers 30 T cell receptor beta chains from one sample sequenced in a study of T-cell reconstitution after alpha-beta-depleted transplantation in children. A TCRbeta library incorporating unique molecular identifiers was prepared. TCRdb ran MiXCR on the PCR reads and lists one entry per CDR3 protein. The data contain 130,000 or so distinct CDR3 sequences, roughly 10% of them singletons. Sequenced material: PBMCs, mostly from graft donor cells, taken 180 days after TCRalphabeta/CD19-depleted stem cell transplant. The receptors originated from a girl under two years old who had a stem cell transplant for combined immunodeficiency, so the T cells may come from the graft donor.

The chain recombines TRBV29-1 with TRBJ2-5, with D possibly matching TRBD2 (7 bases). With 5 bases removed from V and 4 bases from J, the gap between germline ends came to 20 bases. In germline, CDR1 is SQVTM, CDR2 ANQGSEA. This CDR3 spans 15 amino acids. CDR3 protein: CSVSAQGASGETQYF. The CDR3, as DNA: TGCAGCGTTAGTGCACAGGGAGCTAGCGGAGAGACCCAGTACTTC.

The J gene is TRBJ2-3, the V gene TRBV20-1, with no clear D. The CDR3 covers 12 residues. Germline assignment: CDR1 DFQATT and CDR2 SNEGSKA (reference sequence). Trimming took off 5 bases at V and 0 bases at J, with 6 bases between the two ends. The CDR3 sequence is CSAVTSTDTQYF. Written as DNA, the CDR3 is TGCAGTGCTGTGACTAGCACAGATACGCAGTATTTT.

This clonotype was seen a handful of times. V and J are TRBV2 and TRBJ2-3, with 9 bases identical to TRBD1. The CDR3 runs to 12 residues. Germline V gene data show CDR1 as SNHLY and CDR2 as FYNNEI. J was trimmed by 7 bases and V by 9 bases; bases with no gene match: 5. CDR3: CASTGGANTQYF. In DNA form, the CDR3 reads TGTGCCAGTACAGGGGGCGCAAATACGCAGTATTTT.

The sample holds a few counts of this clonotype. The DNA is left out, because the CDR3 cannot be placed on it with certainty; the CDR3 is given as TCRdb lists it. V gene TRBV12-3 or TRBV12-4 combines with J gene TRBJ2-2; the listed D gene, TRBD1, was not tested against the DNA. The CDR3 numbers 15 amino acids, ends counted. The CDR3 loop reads CASSFSGPDTGELFF.

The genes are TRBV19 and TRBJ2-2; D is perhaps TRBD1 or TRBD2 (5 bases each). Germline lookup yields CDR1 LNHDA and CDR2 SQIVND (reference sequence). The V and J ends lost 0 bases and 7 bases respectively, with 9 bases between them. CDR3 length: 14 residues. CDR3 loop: CASSIDPGGGELFF. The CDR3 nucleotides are TGTGCCAGTAGTATAGATCCTGGGGGCGGGGAGCTGTTTTTT. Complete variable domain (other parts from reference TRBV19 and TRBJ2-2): DGGITQSPKYLFRKEGQNVTLSCEQNLNHDAMYWYRQDPGQGLRLIYYSQIVNDFQKGDIAEGYSVSREKKESFPLTVTSAQKNPTAFYLCASSIDPGGGELFFGEGSRLTVL.

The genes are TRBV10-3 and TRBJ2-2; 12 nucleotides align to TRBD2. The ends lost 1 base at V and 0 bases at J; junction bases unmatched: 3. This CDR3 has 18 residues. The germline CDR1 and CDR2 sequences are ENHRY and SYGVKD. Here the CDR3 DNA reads TGTGCCATCAGTGAGTTGTGGACTAGCGGGGCGAACACCGGGGAGCTGTTTTTT. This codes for CAISELWTSGANTGELFF.

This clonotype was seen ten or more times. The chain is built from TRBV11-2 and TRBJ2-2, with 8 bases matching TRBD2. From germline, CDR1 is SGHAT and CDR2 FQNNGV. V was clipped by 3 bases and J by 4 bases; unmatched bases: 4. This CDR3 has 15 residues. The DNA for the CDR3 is TGTGCCAGCAGCTTTTCGGGAGGGGGCACCGGGGAGCTGTTTTTT. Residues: CASSFSGGGTGELFF.

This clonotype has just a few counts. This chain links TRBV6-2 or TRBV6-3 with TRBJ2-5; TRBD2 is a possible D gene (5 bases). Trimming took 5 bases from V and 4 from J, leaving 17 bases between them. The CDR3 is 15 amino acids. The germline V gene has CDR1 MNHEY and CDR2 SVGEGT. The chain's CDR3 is CASSLPLRSGETQYF. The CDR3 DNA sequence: TGTGCCAGCAGTCTCCCCCTTAGGAGCGGAGAGACCCAGTACTTC.

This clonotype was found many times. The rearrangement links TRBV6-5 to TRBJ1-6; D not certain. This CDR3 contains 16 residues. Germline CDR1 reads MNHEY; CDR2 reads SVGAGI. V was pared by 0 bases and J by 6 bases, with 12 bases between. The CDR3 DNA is TGTGCCAGCAGTTACTCTGGCCGGCAGCGTAATTCACCCCTCCACTTT. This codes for CASSYSGRQRNSPLHF.

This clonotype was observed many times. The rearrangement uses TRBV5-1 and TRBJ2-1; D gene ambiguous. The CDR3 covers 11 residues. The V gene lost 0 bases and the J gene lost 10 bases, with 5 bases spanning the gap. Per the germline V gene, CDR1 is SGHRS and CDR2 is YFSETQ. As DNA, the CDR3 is TGCGCCAGCAGCTTGGTGGGGGAGCAGTTCTTC. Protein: CASSLVGEQFF.

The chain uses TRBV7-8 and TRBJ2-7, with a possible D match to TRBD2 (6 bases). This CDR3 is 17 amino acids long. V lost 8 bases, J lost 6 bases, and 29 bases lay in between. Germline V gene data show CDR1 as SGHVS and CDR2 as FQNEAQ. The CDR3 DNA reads TGTGCCAGCCCTTTCCGGGACTTGGATCCATTGGGGCTCGAGCAGTACTTC. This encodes CASPFRDLDPLGLEQYF.

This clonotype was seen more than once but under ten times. In DNA, the CDR3 is TGTGCCAGCTCACCAAGTGGGACAGGGAACTACGAGCAGTACTTC. It codes for CASSPSGTGNYEQYF. V usage is TRBV18 and J usage is TRBJ2-7; 9 bases match TRBD1. CDR3 length: 15 residues. With 2 bases clipped from V and 3 bases from J, the junction kept 5 bases outside the gene matches. The germline gives CDR1 KGHSH, CDR2 LQKENI.

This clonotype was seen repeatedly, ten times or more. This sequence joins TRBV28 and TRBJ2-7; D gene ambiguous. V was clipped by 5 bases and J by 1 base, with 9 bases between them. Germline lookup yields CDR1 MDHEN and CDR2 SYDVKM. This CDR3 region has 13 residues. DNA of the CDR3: TGTGCCAGCAGTCCGACGGTTTCCTACGAGCAGTACTTC. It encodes CASSPTVSYEQYF.

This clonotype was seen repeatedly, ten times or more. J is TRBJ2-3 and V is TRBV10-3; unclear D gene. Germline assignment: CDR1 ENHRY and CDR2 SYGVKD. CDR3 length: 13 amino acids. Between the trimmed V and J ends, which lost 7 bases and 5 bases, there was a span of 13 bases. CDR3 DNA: TGTGCCATCAAAATTGGCTCCGGAGATACGCAGTATTTT. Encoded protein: CAIKIGSGDTQYF.

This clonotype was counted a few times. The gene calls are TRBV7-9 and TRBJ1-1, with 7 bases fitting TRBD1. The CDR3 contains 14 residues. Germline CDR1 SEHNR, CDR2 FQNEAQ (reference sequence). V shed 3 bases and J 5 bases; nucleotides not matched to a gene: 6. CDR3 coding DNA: TGTGCCAGCAGCTTTACAGGGGAGGGAACTGAAGCTTTCTTT. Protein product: CASSFTGEGTEAFF.

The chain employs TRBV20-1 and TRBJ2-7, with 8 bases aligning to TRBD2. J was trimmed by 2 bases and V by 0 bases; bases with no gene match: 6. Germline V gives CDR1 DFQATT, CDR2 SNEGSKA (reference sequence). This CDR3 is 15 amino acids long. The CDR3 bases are TGCAGTGCTAGAGAAAGGGGTAGCGGGACCTACGAGCAGTACTTC. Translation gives CSARERGSGTYEQYF.

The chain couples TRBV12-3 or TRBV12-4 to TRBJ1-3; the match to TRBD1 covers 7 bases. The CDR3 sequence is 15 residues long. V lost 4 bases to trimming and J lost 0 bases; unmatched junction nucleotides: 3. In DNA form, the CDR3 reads TGTGCCAGCAGTTACAGGGGTGCCTCTGGAAACACCATATATTTT. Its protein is CASSYRGASGNTIYF.

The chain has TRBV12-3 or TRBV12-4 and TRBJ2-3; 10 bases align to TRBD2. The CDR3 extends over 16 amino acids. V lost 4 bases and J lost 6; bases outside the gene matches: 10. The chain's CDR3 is CASSWRAGGPPDTQYF. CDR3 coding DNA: TGTGCCAGCAGTTGGCGAGCGGGGGGGCCTCCTGATACGCAGTATTTT.

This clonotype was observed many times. CDR3 residues: CASSYCLCVDFTGELFF. The CDR3, as DNA: TGTGCCAGCAGTTATTGCCTTTGCGTGGATTTCACCGGGGAGCTGTTTTTT. The genes are TRBV6-5 and TRBJ2-2; D gene ambiguous. From germline, CDR1 is MNHEY and CDR2 SVGAGI. This CDR3 region has 17 residues. Trimming removed 3 bases at V and 4 bases at J, with 18 bases between.

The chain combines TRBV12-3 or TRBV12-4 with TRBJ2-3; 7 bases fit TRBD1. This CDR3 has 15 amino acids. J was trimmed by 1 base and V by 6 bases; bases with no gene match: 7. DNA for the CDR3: TGTGCCAGCAGGCGACAGGGCCGTCGCACAGATACGCAGTATTTT. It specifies CASRRQGRRTDTQYF.

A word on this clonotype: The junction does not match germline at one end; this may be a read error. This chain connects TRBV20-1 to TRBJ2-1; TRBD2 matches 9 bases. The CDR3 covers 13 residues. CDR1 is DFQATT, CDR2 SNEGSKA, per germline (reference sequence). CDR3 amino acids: CSARAGGYSEQFF. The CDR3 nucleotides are TGCAGTGCTAGGGCGGGAGGGTACAGTGAGCAGTTCTTC.

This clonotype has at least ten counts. The CDR3 here is CSATTYTGELFF. CDR3 coding DNA: TGCAGTGCCACCACGTACACCGGGGAGCTGTTTTTT. The J gene is TRBJ2-2, the V gene TRBV20-1; D is uncertain. CDR1 is DFQATT and CDR2 is SNEGSKA in the germline V gene (reference sequence). This CDR3 is 12 amino acids long. Deletions cut 6 bases from V and 3 bases from J, with 8 bases between.

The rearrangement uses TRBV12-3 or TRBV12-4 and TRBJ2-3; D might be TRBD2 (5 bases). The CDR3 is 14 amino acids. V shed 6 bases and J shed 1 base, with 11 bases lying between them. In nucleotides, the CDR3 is TGTGCCAGCAGCGGCGAGGGAGGCACAGATACGCAGTATTTT. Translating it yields CASSGEGGTDTQYF.

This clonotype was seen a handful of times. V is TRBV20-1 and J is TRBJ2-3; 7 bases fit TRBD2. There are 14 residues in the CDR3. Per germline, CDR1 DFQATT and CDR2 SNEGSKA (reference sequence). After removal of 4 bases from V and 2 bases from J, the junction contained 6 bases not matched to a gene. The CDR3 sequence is CSANPSGITDTQYF. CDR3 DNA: TGCAGTGCTAATCCCAGCGGGATCACAGATACGCAGTATTTT.

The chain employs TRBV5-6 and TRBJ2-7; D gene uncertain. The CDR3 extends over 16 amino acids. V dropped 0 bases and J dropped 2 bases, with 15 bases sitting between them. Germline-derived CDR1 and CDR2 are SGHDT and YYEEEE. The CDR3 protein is CASSLGPKGPPYEQYF. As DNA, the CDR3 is TGTGCCAGCAGCTTGGGACCAAAAGGGCCCCCCTACGAGCAGTACTTC.

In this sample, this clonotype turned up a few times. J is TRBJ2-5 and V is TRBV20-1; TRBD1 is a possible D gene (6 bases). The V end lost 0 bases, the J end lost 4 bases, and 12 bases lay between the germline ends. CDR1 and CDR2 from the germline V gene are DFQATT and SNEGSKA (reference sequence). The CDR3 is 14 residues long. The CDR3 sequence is CSARDPGERETQYF. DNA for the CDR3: TGCAGTGCTAGAGATCCAGGGGAGAGAGAGACCCAGTACTTC.

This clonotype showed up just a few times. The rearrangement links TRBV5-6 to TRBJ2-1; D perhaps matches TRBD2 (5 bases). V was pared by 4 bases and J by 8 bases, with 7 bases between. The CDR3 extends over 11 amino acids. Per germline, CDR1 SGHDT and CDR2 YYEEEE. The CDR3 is CASSTSYEQFF. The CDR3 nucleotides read TGTGCCAGCAGCACTAGTTATGAGCAGTTCTTC.

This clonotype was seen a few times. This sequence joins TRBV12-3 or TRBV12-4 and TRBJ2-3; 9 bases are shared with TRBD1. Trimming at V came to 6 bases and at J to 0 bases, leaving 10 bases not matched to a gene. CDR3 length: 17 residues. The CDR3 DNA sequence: TGTGCCAGCAGCTCTGTCTGGACAGGGGCTAGCACAGATACGCAGTATTTT. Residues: CASSSVWTGASTDTQYF.

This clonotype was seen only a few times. In DNA form, the CDR3 reads TGCAGTGCTAGGATAGGGAGGAAGATTAATGAAAAACTGTTTTTT. Translation gives CSARIGRKINEKLFF. This rearrangement joins TRBV20-1 to TRBJ1-4; unclear D gene. With 3 bases removed from V and 4 bases from J, the gap between germline ends came to 15 bases. This CDR3 has 15 amino acids. In germline, CDR1 is DFQATT, CDR2 SNEGSKA (reference sequence).

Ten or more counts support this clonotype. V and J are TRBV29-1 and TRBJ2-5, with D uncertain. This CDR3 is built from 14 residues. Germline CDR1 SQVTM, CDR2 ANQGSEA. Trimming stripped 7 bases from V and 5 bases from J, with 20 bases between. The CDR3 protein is CSGDPQWLRETQYF. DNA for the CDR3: TGCAGCGGTGATCCCCAATGGTTGCGGGAGACCCAGTACTTC.